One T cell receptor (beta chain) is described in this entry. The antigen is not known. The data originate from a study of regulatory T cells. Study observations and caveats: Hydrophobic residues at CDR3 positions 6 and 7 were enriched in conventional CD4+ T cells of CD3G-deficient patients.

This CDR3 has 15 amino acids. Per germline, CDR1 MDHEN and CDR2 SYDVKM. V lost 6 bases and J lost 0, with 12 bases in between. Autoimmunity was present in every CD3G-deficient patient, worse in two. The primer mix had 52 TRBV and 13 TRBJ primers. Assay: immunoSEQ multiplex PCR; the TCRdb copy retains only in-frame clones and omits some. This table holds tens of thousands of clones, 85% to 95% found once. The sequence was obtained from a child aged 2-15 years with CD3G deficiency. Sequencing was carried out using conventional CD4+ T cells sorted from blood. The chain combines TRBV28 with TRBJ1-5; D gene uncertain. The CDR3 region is CASSPSRNSNQPQHF. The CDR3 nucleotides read TGTGCCAGCAGCCCCAGTCGGAATAGCAATCAGCCCCAGCATTTT.